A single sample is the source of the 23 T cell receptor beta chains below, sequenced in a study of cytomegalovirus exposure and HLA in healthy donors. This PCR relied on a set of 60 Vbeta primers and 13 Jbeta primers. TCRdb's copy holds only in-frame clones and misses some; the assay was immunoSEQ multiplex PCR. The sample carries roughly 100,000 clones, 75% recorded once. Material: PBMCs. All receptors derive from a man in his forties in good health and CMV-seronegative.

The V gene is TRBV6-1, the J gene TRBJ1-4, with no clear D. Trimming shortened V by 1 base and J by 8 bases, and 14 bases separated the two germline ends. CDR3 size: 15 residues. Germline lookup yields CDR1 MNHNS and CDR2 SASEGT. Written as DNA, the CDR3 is TGTGCCAGCAGTGAAGTGGTAGGGCGGGAGGAAAAACTGTTTTTT. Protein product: CASSEVVGREEKLFF.

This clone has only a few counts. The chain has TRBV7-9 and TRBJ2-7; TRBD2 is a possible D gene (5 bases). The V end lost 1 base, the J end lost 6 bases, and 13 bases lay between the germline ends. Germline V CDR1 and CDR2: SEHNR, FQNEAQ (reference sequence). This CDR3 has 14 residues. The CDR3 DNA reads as TGTGCCAGCAGCTTAGGGGGTCTAGCCTCCGAGCAGTACTTC. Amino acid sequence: CASSLGGLASEQYF.

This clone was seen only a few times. The CDR3 nucleotides read TGTGCCAGCAGTGTTTTACAGGGGATAGTCACTGAAGCTTTCTTT. Translation gives CASSVLQGIVTEAFF. The V and J genes are TRBV6-1 and TRBJ1-1, with 7 positions matching TRBD1. V was pared by 4 bases and J by 4 bases, with 9 bases of the junction left unmatched. Germline V gene sequence: CDR1 MNHNS, CDR2 SASEGT. The CDR3 covers 15 residues.

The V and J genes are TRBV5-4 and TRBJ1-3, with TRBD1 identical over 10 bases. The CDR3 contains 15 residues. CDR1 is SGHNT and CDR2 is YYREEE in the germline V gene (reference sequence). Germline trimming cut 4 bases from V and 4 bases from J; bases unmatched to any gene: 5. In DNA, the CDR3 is TGTGCCAGCAGCGCGACAGGGGGCGTGGGAAACACCATATATTTT. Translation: CASSATGGVGNTIYF.

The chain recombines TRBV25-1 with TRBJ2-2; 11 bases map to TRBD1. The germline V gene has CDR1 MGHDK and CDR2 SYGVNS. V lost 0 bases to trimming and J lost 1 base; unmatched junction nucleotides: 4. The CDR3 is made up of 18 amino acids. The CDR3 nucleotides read TGTGCCAGCAGTGAATACTTCGGGACAGGGGGGAACACCGGGGAGCTGTTTTTT. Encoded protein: CASSEYFGTGGNTGELFF.

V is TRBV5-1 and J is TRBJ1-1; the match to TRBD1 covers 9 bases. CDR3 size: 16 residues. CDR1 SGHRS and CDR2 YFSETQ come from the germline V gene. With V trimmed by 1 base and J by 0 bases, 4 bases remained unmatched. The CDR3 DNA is TGCGCCAGCAGCTTGTCAACAGGGGGCTTGAACACTGAAGCTTTCTTT. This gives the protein CASSLSTGGLNTEAFF. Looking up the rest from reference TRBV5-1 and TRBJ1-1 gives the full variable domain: KAGVTQTPRYLIKTRGQQVTLSCSPISGHRSVSWYQQTPGQGLQFLFEYFSETQRNKGNFPGRFSGRQFSNSRSEMNVSTLELGDSALYLCASSLSTGGLNTEAFFGQGTRLTVV.

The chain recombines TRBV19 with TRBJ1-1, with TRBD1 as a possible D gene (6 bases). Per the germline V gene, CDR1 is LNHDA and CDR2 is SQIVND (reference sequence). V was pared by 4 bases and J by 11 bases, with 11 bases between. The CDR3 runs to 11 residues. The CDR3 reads CASSKRTAAFF. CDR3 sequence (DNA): TGTGCCAGTAGTAAACGGACAGCCGCTTTCTTT.

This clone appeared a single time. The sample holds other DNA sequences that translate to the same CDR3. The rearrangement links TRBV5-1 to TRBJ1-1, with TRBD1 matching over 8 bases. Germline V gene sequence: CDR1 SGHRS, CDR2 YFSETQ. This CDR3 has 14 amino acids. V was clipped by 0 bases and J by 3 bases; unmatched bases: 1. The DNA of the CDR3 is TGCGCCAGCAGCTTGGCAGGGGGCTACACTGAAGCTTTCTTT. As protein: CASSLAGGYTEAFF.

CDR3 amino acids: CASKESSYNSPLHF. DNA of the CDR3: TGTGCCAGCAAGGAGTCCTCCTATAATTCACCCCTCCACTTT. The rearrangement links TRBV2 to TRBJ1-6; D is uncertain. With 7 bases removed from V and 0 bases from J, the gap between germline ends came to 7 bases. Germline assignment: CDR1 SNHLY and CDR2 FYNNEI. CDR3 length equals 14 residues.

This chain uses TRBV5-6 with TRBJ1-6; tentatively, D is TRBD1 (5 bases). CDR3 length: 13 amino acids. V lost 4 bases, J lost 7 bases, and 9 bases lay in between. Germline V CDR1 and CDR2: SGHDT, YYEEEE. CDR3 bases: TGTGCCAGCAGCCTCGACAGAAATTCACCCCTCCACTTT. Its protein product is CASSLDRNSPLHF.

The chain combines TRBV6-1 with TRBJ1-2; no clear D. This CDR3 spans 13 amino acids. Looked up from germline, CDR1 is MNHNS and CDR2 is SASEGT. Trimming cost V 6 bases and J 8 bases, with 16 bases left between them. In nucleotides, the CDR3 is TGTGCCAGCAGCGTCGGGATCCTTGGGGGCTACACCTTC. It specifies CASSVGILGGYTF.

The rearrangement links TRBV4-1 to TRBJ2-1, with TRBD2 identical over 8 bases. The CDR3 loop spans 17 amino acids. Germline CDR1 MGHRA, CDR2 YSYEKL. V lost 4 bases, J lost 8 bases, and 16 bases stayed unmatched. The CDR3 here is CASSLTLGGAGDDEQFF. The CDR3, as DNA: TGCGCCAGCAGCCTGACCCTCGGGGGGGCGGGCGACGATGAGCAGTTCTTC.

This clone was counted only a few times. The CDR3 sequence: CASIERGLGNEQFF. The CDR3 coding sequence is TGTGCCAGCATCGAAAGGGGTCTTGGGAATGAGCAGTTCTTC. This chain links TRBV18 with TRBJ2-1; D may be TRBD1 (5 bases). Trimming removed 8 bases from V and 7 bases from J, with 18 bases in between. CDR1 KGHSH and CDR2 LQKENI come from the germline V gene. The CDR3 totals 14 residues.

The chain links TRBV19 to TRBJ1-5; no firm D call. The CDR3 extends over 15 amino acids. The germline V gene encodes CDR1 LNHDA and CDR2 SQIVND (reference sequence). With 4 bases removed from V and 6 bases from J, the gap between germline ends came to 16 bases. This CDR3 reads CASSKEPGAGQPQHF. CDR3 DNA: TGTGCCAGTAGTAAGGAGCCTGGTGCGGGTCAGCCCCAGCATTTT.

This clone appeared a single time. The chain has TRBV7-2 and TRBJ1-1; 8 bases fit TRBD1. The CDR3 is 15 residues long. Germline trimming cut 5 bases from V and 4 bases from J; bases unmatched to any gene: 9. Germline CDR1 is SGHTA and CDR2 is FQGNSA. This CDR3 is CASSVSTGERTEAFF. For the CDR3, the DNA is TGTGCCAGCAGCGTATCGACAGGGGAACGCACTGAAGCTTTCTTT.

In DNA, the CDR3 is TGTGCCAGCAGTGAAGCAGGCAGTGGACTCTATGGCTACACCTTC. It yields the protein CASSEAGSGLYGYTF. V and J are TRBV2 and TRBJ1-2; D uncertain. The ends were cut back, 0 bases at V and 4 bases at J, with 12 bases in the middle. Germline values: CDR1 SNHLY, CDR2 FYNNEI. This CDR3 contains 15 residues.

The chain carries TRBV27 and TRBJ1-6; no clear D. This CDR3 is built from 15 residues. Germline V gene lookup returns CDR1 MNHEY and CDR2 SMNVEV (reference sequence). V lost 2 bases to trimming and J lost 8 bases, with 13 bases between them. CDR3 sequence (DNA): TGTGCCAGCAGTTTAAACAATCCTTACGATTCACCCCTCCACTTT. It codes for CASSLNNPYDSPLHF.

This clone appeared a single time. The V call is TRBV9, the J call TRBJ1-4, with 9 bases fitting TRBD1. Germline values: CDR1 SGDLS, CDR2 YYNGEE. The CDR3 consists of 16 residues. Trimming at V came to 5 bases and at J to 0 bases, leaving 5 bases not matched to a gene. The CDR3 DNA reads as TGTGCCAGCAGTTCAGACAGGGGGTCAACTAATGAAAAACTGTTTTTT. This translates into CASSSDRGSTNEKLFF.

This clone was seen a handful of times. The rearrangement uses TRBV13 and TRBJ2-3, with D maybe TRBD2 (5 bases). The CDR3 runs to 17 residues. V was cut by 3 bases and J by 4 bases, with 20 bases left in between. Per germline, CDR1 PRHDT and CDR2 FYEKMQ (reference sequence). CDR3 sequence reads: CASSFPRGLALPDTQYF. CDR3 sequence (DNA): TGTGCCAGCAGCTTTCCACGCGGCCTAGCACTCCCAGATACGCAGTATTTT.

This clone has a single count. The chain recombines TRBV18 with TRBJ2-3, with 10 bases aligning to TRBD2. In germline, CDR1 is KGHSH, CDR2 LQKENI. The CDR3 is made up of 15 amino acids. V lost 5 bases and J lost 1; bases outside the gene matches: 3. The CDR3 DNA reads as TGTGCCAGCTCAAGGCTAGCGGGGGGCACAGATACGCAGTATTTT. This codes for CASSRLAGGTDTQYF.

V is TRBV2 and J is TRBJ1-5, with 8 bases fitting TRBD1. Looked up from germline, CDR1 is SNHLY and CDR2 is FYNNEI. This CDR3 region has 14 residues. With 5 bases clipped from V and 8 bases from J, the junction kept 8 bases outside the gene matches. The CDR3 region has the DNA TGTGCCAGCAGTTCAGGACAGGGTAGGGAGCCCCAGCATTTT. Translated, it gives CASSSGQGREPQHF.

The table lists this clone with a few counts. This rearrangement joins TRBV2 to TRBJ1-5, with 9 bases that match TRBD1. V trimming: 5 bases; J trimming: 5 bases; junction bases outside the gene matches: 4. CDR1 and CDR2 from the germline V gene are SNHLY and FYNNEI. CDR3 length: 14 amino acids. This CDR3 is CASSQQGAYQPQHF. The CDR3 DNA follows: TGTGCCAGCAGTCAACAGGGGGCGTATCAGCCCCAGCATTTT.

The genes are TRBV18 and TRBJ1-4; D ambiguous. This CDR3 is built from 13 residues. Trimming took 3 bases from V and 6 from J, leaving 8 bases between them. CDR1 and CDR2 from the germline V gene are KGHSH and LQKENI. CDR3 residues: CASSPRSDEKLFF. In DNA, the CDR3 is TGTGCCAGCTCACCCAGGTCGGATGAAAAACTGTTTTTT. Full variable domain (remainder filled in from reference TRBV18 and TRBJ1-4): NAGVMQNPRHLVRRRGQEARLRCSPMKGHSHVYWYRQLPEEGLKFMVYLQKENIIDESGMPKERFSAEFPKEGPSILRIQQVVRGDSAAYFCASSPRSDEKLFFGSGTQLSVL.